These T cell receptor beta chains were read from a single sample in a study of blood T cell repertoires in COVID-19. Method: immunoSEQ multiplex PCR; TCRdb's copy keeps in-frame clones and lacks some. The repertoire holds 70,000 to 85,000 clones, with about four fifths as singletons. The sample was peripheral blood. These receptor sequences come from an elderly man with active or convalescent COVID-19. Each CDR3 is given with its conserved first and last residue. D genes are given only for firm matches. Clone size is stated in some rows and not others, as once, few, many or a class when expanded.

size: NA; D: NA; J: TRBJ2-3; V: TRBV10-3; CDR3: CAISVERGANTQYF; DNA: TGTGCCATCAGTGTGGAACGGGGGGCCAATACGCAGTATTTT
size: NA; D: NA; J: TRBJ2-4; V: TRBV7-2; CDR3: CASSLAHSLKNIQYF; DNA: TGTGCCAGCAGCTTAGCCCACTCGCTCAAAAACATTCAGTACTTC
size: NA; D: TRBD1; J: TRBJ1-2; V: TRBV27; CDR3: CASRTGDLGYTF; DNA: TGTGCCAGCAGAACAGGGGATCTTGGCTACACCTTC
size: few; D: NA; J: TRBJ2-4; V: TRBV6-5; CDR3: CASSYRDTGGSIQYF; DNA: TGTGCCAGCAGCTACCGAGACACCGGTGGTAGCATTCAGTACTTC
size: few; D: TRBD2; J: TRBJ2-7; V: TRBV6-5; CDR3: CASRTKGLINEQYF; DNA: TGTGCCAGCAGGACGAAGGGACTAATCAACGAGCAGTACTTC
size: NA; D: TRBD1; J: TRBJ2-2; V: TRBV18; CDR3: CASSVGQGATGELFF; DNA: TGTGCCAGCTCAGTGGGACAGGGCGCCACCGGGGAGCTGTTTTTT
size: NA; D: TRBD1; J: TRBJ1-6; V: TRBV19; CDR3: CASGLRTGEGSPLHF; DNA: TGTGCCAGTGGACTTAGGACAGGGGAAGGTTCACCCCTCCACTTT
size: NA; D: NA; J: TRBJ1-2; V: TRBV30; CDR3: CAWSLRSLLANYGYTF; DNA: TGTGCCTGGAGCCTCCGGAGTTTATTAGCTAACTATGGCTACACCTTC
size: NA; D: TRBD1; J: TRBJ1-1; V: TRBV5-8; CDR3: CASSSQRGARGRGVAEAFF; DNA: TGTGCCAGCAGCTCCCAAAGGGGGGCCAGGGGGCGCGGGGTGGCTGAAGCTTTCTTT
size: NA; D: TRBD2; J: TRBJ2-7; V: TRBV6-2/TRBV6-3; CDR3: CASTPGTSVYEQYF; DNA: TGTGCCAGCACCCCCGGGACTAGCGTTTACGAGCAGTACTTC
size: NA; D: TRBD2; J: TRBJ2-7; V: TRBV6-6; CDR3: CASSYSGSYYEQYF; DNA: TGTGCCAGCAGTTATAGCGGGAGTTATTACGAGCAGTACTTC
size: NA; D: TRBD2; J: TRBJ2-2; V: TRBV4-1; CDR3: CASSQDGAGDTGELFF; DNA: TGCGCCAGCAGCCAAGATGGGGCGGGGGACACCGGGGAGCTGTTTTTT
size: NA; D: TRBD1; J: TRBJ1-2; V: TRBV7-9; CDR3: CASSLGQGNVGYTF; DNA: TGTGCCAGCAGCCTGGGACAGGGGAATGTTGGCTACACCTTC
size: NA; D: NA; J: TRBJ1-5; V: TRBV5-8; CDR3: CASSSRTVLQPQHF; DNA: TGTGCCAGCAGCTCCAGGACAGTACTACAGCCCCAGCATTTT
size: NA; D: NA; J: TRBJ1-5; V: TRBV30; CDR3: CAWSQGGGNQPQHF; DNA: TGTGCCTGGAGTCAGGGCGGGGGGAATCAGCCCCAGCATTTT
size: NA; D: TRBD2; J: TRBJ2-1; V: TRBV6-4; CDR3: CASSDSLAGGQNEQFF; DNA: TGTGCCAGCAGTGACTCTCTAGCGGGAGGGCAAAATGAGCAGTTCTTC
size: NA; D: TRBD2; J: TRBJ2-7; V: TRBV28; CDR3: CASSLVQAGAYEQYF; DNA: TGTGCCAGCAGTTTAGTTCAAGCGGGAGCCTACGAGCAGTACTTC
size: once; D: NA; J: TRBJ2-4; V: TRBV28; CDR3: CASSTHTGSGKNIQYF; DNA: TGTGCCAGCAGTACCCACACAGGGTCTGGCAAAAACATTCAGTACTTC
size: NA; D: NA; J: TRBJ2-1; V: TRBV5-5; CDR3: CASSPEAAGNYNEQFF; DNA: TGTGCCAGCAGCCCGGAGGCGGCGGGGAACTACAATGAGCAGTTCTTC
size: NA; D: TRBD1; J: TRBJ2-2; V: TRBV19; CDR3: CASSIFFQGDTGELFF; DNA: TGTGCCAGTAGTATATTTTTCCAGGGGGACACCGGGGAGCTGTTTTTT
size: NA; D: TRBD1; J: TRBJ1-1; V: TRBV18; CDR3: CASSQGQGWTEAFF; DNA: TGTGCCAGCTCACAGGGACAGGGGTGGACTGAAGCTTTCTTT
size: NA; D: NA; J: TRBJ1-5; V: TRBV19; CDR3: CASSVSDSNQPQHF; DNA: TGTGCCAGTAGTGTATCAGATAGCAATCAGCCCCAGCATTTT